Below, 5 T cell receptor beta chains from the same sample are listed, as sequenced in a study of shared clonotypes between healthy human individuals. Naive CD8 cells comprised CD45RO-negative, CCR7-positively selected cells, excluding terminally differentiated effector memory CD45RA+ cells. Measured with immunoSEQ multiplex PCR; TCRdb has only the in-frame clones, and not every one. The sample has some 2,000,000 clones; approximately 95% are singletons. Sequences were obtained from naive CD8+ T cells sorted from blood. These receptors were obtained from a man younger than 35 in good health.

J is TRBJ2-2 and V is TRBV27; D perhaps matches TRBD1 (6 bases). The V gene's germline CDR1 is MNHEY and CDR2 SMNVEV (reference sequence). This CDR3 has 15 residues. The V gene lost 8 bases and the J gene lost 2 bases, with 15 bases spanning the gap. In DNA, the CDR3 is TGTGCCAGCCGGACAGACCCGACTAACACCGGGGAGCTGTTTTTT. Translation gives CASRTDPTNTGELFF.

Note on this clone: Given the absence of the conserved phenylalanine or tryptophan at the CDR3 end, a read error is likely. The chain uses TRBV5-4 and TRBJ1-2; D not resolved. Germline V gene sequence: CDR1 SGHNT, CDR2 YYREEE (reference sequence). The CDR3 spans 13 residues. The V and J ends lost 4 bases and 4 bases respectively, with 11 bases between them. CDR3: CASSLPGGYGYTL. The CDR3 DNA follows: TGTGCCAGCAGCCTACCCGGTGGCTATGGCTACACCTTA.

This chain links TRBV2 with TRBJ1-6; no clear D gene. CDR1 and CDR2 (germline): SNHLY, FYNNEI. Trimming removed 3 bases at V and 2 bases at J, with 11 bases between. The CDR3 covers 16 residues. CDR3 protein: CASSDSAGPYNSPLHF. The CDR3 DNA reads as TGTGCCAGCAGTGACTCCGCGGGCCCCTATAATTCACCCCTCCACTTT.

This chain uses TRBV9 with TRBJ2-3; tentatively, D is TRBD2 (6 bases). Trimming took off 3 bases at V and 2 bases at J, with 19 bases between the two ends. CDR1 is SGDLS, CDR2 YYNGEE, per germline. This CDR3 is built from 17 residues. The CDR3 DNA reads TGTGCCAGCAGCGAGGGGAGGCTCCTAGCGCCCACAGATACGCAGTATTTT. Its protein product is CASSEGRLLAPTDTQYF.

The chain uses TRBV2 and TRBJ1-4; 8 positions agree with TRBD1. Trimming removed 5 bases from V and 8 bases from J; junction bases left unmatched: 19. This CDR3 contains 18 residues. Germline CDR1 reads SNHLY; CDR2 reads FYNNEI. The chain's CDR3 is CASSPTAQGVMAEEKLFF. The CDR3 bases are TGTGCCAGCAGTCCCACGGCACAGGGGGTAATGGCGGAGGAAAAACTGTTTTTT.